This T cell receptor (beta chain) was captured in a study of blood T cell repertoires in COVID-19. Overall study: Sample material is recorded as cDNA or gDNA derived from T cells, B-cell-depleted T cells, or PBMCs.

The data were produced by immunoSEQ multiplex PCR, yet TCRdb's version contains in-frame clones alone and is incomplete. Of a few hundred thousand clones in the sample, 70% to 90% were seen once. This clone was found once. The receptor was derived from a human donor in a cohort sampled during active COVID-19. The sequencing input was peripheral blood.

CDR3: CASSLGLREKQETQYF. In DNA form, the CDR3 reads TGTGCCAGCAGCTTAGGGTTGCGGGAGAAACAAGAGACCCAGTACTTC. The chain carries TRBV11-3 and TRBJ2-5, with 7 bases that match TRBD2. The CDR3 runs to 16 residues. V lost 1 base to trimming and J lost 2 bases; unmatched junction nucleotides: 7. In germline, CDR1 is SGHNT, CDR2 YENEEA.